These 7 T cell receptor beta chains came from one sample sequenced in a study of shared clonotypes between healthy human individuals. This table comes from immunoSEQ multiplex PCR, and its TCRdb copy is limited to in-frame clones, with some not included. The sample holds hundreds of thousands of clones; about 80% are singletons and the top ten take 12%. The sequencing input was PBMCs. These receptors were obtained from a woman in her thirties or forties in good health. Some clones in this sample may be carry-over from other donors' samples.

V and J are TRBV2 and TRBJ1-1, with D perhaps matching TRBD1 (5 bases). The CDR3 length is 13 residues. Germline lookup yields CDR1 SNHLY and CDR2 FYNNEI. Trimming took 6 bases from V and 0 from J, leaving 8 bases between them. CDR3 sequence reads: CASRQGMNTEAFF. The CDR3 DNA follows: TGTGCCAGCAGGCAGGGTATGAACACTGAAGCTTTCTTT.

This sequence joins TRBV9 and TRBJ2-3; D tentatively fits TRBD1 or TRBD2 (6 bases each). The CDR3 spans 17 residues. The V gene lost 0 bases and the J gene lost 1 base, with 15 bases spanning the gap. Germline V gene sequence: CDR1 SGDLS, CDR2 YYNGEE. CDR3 protein: CASSVAMGGWGTDTQYF. DNA for the CDR3: TGTGCCAGCAGCGTAGCTATGGGGGGCTGGGGCACAGATACGCAGTATTTT. Together with reference TRBV9 and TRBJ2-3, the CDR3 gives the full variable domain: DSGVTQTPKHLITATGQRVTLRCSPRSGDLSVYWYQQSLDQGLQFLIQYYNGEERAKGNILERFSAQQFPDLHSELNLSSLELGDSALYFCASSVAMGGWGTDTQYFGPGTRLTVL.

The chain combines TRBV6-5 with TRBJ2-7; D tentatively fits TRBD1 or TRBD2 (6 bases each). The V and J ends lost 2 bases and 4 bases respectively, with 12 bases between them. The CDR3 covers 14 residues. The germline gives CDR1 MNHEY, CDR2 SVGAGI. The CDR3 nucleotides read TGTGCCAGCAGTTACGCGGGGCAGGGGTACGAGCAGTACTTC. Amino acid sequence: CASSYAGQGYEQYF.

The chain joins TRBV11-3 to TRBJ2-7, with D unclear. V was clipped by 4 bases and J by 6 bases, with 10 bases between them. CDR3 length equals 12 residues. Germline V gene lookup returns CDR1 SGHNT and CDR2 YENEEA. The CDR3 spells CASSSPYSEQYF. DNA of the CDR3: TGTGCCAGCAGCTCCCCGTACTCCGAGCAGTACTTC.

The V call is TRBV6-4, the J call TRBJ2-1, with D tentatively TRBD2 (5 bases). V lost 1 base and J lost 9, with 10 bases in between. CDR1 and CDR2 from the germline V gene are MRHNA and SNTAGT. This CDR3 has 13 residues. The CDR3 spells CASSDLASSEQFF. CDR3 in DNA: TGTGCCAGCAGTGACTTGGCTAGCAGTGAGCAGTTCTTC.

The chain carries TRBV7-8 and TRBJ2-1; the D is unclear. Germline CDR1 and CDR2: SGHVS and FQNEAQ. The length of the CDR3 is 16 residues. Deletions cut 1 base from V and 0 bases from J, with 10 bases between. CDR3 sequence reads: CASSLVPSSSYNEQFF. The CDR3 DNA follows: TGTGCCAGCAGCTTAGTTCCGTCCAGCTCCTACAATGAGCAGTTCTTC.

This chain uses TRBV6-6 with TRBJ1-2; TRBD1 might be the D (6 bases). V shed 6 bases and J shed 5 bases, with 13 bases lying between them. This CDR3 spans 13 amino acids. Germline values: CDR1 MNHNY, CDR2 SVGAGI (reference sequence). The CDR3 DNA sequence: TGTGCCAGCAGCCCAGGGGCAGGGTATGGCTACACCTTC. Encoded protein: CASSPGAGYGYTF.